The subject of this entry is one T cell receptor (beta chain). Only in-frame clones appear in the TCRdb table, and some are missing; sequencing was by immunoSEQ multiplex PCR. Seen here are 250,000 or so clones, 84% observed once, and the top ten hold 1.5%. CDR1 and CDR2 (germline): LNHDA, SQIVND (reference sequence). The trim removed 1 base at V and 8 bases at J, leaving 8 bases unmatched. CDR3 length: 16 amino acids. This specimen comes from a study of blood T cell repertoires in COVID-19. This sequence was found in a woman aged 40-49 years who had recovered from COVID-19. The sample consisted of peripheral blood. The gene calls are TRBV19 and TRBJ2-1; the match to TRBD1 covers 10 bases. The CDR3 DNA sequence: TGTGCCAGTAGTATAGGTCGGGACAGGGGATCCGATGAGCAGTTCTTC. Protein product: CASSIGRDRGSDEQFF.